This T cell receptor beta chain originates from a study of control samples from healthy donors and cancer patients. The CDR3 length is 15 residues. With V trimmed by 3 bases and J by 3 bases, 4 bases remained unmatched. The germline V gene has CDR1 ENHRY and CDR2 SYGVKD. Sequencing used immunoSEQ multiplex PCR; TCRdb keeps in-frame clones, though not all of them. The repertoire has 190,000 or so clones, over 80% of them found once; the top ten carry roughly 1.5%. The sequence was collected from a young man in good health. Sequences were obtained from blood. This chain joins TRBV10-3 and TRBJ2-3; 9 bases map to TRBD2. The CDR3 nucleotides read TGTGCCATCAGTGAAGGAGCGGGGGGAACAGATACGCAGTATTTT. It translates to CAISEGAGGTDTQYF.